This T cell receptor (beta chain) was observed in a study of beta chain features in type 1 diabetes. This clone was seen more than once but under ten times. Its antigen remains unidentified. Expressed TCRB transcripts got sequenced, as all isolated RNA was reverse transcribed. TCRdb's table, derived via immunoSEQ multiplex PCR, lists solely in-frame clones and lacks some. The sample has 300,000 to 450,000 clones, around a fifth seen once. Whole-study findings and limits: Whether TCRB rearrangement is influenced by HLA type was left unresolved in this analysis. Among patients with Type 1 diabetes, TCRB CDR3s were moderately but significantly shorter in every one of the four CD4+ subsets.

V dropped 4 bases and J dropped 6; count of bases not matched to a gene: 3. The CDR3 length is 15 residues. Germline V CDR1 and CDR2: MGHRA, YSYEKL. Cell sorting via CD45RO/CCR7/CD25/CD127/CD95/CD27 was performed to obtain CD4+ naive, central memory, regulatory and stem cell-like memory cells. Populations isolated by sorting all had purity greater than 95%. The chain combines TRBV4-1 with TRBJ2-3, with TRBD2 identical over 14 bases. The clonotype originates from a woman aged 18-35 years in good health. Source material: naive CD4+ T cells from blood. The CDR3 coding sequence is TGCGCCAGCAGCCGGACTAGCGGGGGGCTGGATACGCAGTATTTT. Amino acid sequence: CASSRTSGGLDTQYF.